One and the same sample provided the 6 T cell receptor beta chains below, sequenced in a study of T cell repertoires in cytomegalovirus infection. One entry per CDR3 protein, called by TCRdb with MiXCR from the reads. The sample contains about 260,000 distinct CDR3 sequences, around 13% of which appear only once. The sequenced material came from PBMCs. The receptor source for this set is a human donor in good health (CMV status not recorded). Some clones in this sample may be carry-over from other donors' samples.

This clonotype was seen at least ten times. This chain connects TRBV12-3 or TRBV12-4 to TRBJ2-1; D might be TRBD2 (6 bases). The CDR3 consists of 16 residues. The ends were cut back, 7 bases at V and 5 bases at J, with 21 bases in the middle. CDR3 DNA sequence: TGTGCCAGCAACCCCCGGAGGGCAGACAACCACAATGAGCAGTTCTTC. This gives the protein CASNPRRADNHNEQFF.

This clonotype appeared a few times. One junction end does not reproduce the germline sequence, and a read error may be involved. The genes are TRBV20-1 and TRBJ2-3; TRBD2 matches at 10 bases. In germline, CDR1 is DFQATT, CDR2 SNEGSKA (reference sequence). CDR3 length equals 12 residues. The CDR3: CSARDLAGAKNF. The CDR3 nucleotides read TGCAGTGCTAGAGACCTAGCGGGGGCCAAGAATTTT.

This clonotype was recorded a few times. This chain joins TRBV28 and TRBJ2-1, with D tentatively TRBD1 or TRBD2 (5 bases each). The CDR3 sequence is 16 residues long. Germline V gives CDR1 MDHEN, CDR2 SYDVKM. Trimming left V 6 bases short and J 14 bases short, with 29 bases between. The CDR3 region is CASSTSGLATPWGKFF. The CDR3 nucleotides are TGTGCCAGCAGCACGTCGGGGCTAGCTACTCCATGGGGGAAGTTCTTC. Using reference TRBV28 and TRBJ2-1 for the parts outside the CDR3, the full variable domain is DVKVTQSSRYLVKRTGEKVFLECVQDMDHENMFWYRQDPGLGLRLIYFSYDVKMKEKGDIPEGYSVSREKKERFSLILESASTNQTSMYLCASSTSGLATPWGKFFGPGTRLTVL.

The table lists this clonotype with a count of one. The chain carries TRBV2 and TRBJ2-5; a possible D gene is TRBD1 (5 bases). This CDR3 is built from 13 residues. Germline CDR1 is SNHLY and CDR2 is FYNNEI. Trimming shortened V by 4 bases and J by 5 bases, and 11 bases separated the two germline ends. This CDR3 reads CASSGQLGETQYF. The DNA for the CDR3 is TGTGCCAGCAGTGGACAGCTCGGGGAGACCCAGTACTTC.

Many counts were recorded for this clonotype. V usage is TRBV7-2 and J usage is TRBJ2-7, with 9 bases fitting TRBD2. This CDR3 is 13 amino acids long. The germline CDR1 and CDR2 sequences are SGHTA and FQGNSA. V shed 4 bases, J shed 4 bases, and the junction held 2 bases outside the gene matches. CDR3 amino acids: CASSYSGRYEQYF. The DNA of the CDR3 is TGTGCCAGCAGCTATAGCGGGAGATACGAGCAGTACTTC.

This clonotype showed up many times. CDR3 bases: TGTGCCAGCAGGCAAGGACTAGCGGGGGGGAGCACAGATACGCAGTATTTT. This gives the protein CASRQGLAGGSTDTQYF. J is TRBJ2-3 and V is TRBV5-4, with 15 bases aligning to TRBD2. This CDR3 comprises 17 residues. CDR1 is SGHNT and CDR2 is YYREEE in the germline V gene (reference sequence). Trimming removed 5 bases from V and 0 bases from J; junction bases left unmatched: 4.